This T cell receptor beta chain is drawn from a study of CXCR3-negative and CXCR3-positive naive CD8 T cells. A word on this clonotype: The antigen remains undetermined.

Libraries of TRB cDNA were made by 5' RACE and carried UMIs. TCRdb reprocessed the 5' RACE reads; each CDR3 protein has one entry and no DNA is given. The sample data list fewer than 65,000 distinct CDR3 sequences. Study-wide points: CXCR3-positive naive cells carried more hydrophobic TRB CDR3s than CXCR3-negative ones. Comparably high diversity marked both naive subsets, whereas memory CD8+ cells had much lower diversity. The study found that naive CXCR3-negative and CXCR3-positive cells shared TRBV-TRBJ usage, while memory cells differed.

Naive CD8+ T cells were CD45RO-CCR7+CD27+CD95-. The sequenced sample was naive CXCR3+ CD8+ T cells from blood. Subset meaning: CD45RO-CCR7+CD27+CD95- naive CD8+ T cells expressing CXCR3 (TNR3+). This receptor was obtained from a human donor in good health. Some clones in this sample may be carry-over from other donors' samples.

The CDR3 spells CASSQEPGAAEAFF. This chain joins TRBV4-1 and TRBJ1-1; the D call of TRBD1 rests on TCRdb alone, since no DNA is present to check it. The length of the CDR3 is 14 residues. The germline V gene has CDR1 MGHRA and CDR2 YSYEKL.